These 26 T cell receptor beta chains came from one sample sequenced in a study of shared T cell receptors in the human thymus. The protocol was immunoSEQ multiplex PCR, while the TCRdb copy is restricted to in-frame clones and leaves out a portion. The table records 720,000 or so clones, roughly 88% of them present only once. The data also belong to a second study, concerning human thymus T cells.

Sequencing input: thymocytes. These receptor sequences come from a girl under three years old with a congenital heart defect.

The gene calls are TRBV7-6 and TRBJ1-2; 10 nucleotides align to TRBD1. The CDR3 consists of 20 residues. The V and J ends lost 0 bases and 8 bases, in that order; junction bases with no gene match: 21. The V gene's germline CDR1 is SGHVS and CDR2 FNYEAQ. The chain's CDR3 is CASSLARGGQGVPQGGGYTF. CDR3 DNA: TGTGCCAGCAGCTTAGCGCGTGGTGGACAGGGGGTCCCCCAGGGGGGAGGCTACACCTTC.

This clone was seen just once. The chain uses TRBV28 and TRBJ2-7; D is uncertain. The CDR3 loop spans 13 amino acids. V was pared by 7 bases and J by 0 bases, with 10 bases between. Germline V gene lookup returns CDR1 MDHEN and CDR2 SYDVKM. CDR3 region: CASIEEHSYEQYF. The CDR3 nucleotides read TGTGCCAGCATAGAGGAGCACTCCTACGAGCAGTACTTC.

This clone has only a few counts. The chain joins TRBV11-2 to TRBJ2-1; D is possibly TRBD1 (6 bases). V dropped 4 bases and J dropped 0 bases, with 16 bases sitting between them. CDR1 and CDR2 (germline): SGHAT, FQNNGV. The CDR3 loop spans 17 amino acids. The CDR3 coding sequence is TGTGCCAGCAGCTCCCGTCATAGGGGGTCCTCCTACAATGAGCAGTTCTTC. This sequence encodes CASSSRHRGSSYNEQFF.

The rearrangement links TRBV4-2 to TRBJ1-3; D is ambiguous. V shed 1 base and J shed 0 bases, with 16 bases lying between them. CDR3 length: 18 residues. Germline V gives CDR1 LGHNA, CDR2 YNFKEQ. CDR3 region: CASSQVITAPTSGNTIYF. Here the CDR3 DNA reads TGTGCCAGCAGCCAAGTTATCACAGCTCCGACCTCTGGAAACACCATATATTTT.

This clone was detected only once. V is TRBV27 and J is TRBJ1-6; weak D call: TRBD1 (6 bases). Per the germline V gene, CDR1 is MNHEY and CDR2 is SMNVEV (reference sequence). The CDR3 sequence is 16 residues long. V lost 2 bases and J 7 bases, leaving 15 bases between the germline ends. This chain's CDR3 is CASSLTVLGANSPLHF. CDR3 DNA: TGTGCCAGCAGTTTAACAGTTTTGGGGGCGAATTCACCCCTCCACTTT.

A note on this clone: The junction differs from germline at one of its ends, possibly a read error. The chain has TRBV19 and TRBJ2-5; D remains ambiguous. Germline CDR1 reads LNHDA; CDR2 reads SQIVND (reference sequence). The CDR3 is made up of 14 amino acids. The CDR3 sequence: CASRISGGQETQYF. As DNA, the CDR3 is TGTGCCAGTCGTATCAGTGGCGGCCAAGAGACCCAGTACTTC.

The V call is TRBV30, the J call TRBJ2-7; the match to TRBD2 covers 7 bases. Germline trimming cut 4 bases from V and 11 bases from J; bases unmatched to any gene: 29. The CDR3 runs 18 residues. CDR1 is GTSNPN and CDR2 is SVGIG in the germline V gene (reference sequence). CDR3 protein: CAWIPGPQTRGTTTQEYF. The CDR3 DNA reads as TGTGCCTGGATCCCGGGACCCCAGACCCGGGGGACTACAACACAGGAGTACTTC.

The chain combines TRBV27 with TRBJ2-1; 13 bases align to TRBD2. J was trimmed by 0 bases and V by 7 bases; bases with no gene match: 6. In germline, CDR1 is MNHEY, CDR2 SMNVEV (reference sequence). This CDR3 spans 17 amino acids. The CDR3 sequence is CASTGTSGASSYNEQFF. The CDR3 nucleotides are TGTGCCAGCACCGGGACTAGCGGGGCTAGCTCCTACAATGAGCAGTTCTTC.

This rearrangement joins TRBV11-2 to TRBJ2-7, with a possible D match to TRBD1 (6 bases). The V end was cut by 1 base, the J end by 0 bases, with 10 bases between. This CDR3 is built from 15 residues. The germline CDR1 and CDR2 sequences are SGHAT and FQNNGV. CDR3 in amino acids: CASSLVGGYSYEQYF. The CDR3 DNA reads TGTGCCAGCAGCTTAGTTGGGGGCTACTCCTACGAGCAGTACTTC. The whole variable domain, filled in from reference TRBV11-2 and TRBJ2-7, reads EAGVAQSPRYKIIEKRQSVAFWCNPISGHATLYWYQQILGQGPKLLIQFQNNGVVDDSQLPKDRFSAERLKGVDSTLKIQPAKLEDSAVYLCASSLVGGYSYEQYFGPGTRLTVT.

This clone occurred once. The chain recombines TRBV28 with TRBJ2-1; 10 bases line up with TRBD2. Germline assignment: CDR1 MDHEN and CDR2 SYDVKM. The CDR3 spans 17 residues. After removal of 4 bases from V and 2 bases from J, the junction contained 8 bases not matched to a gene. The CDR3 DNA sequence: TGTGCCAGCAGTTGGCTATTAGCGGGGGGCACCTACAATGAGCAGTTCTTC. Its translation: CASSWLLAGGTYNEQFF.

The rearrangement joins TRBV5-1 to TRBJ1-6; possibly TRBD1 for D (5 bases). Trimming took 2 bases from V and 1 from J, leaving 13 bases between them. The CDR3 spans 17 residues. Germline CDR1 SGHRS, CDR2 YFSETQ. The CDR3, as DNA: TGCGCCAGCAGCTTACAGGTGGTGGAATCCTATAATTCACCCCTCCACTTT. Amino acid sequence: CASSLQVVESYNSPLHF.

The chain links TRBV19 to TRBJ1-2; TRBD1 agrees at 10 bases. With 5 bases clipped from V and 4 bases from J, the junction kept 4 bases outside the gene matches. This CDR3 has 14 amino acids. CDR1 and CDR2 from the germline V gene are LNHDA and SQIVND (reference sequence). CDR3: CASSVDRGFYGYTF. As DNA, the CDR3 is TGTGCCAGTAGTGTGGACAGGGGGTTCTATGGCTACACCTTC.

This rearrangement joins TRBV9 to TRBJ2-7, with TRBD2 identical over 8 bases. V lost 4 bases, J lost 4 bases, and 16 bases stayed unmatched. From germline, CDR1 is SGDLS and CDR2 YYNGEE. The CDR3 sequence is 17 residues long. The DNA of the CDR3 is TGTGCCAGCAGCCCGCGTCGATCGGTAGCGGGGCCGTACGAGCAGTACTTC. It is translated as CASSPRRSVAGPYEQYF.

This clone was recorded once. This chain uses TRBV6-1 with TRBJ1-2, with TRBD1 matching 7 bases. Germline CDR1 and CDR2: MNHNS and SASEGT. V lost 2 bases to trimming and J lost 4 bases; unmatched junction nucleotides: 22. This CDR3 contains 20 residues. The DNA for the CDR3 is TGTGCCAGCAGTGAATCCATCCCGGACAGGCTACTCTGGCGGTTCTATGGCTACACCTTC. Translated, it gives CASSESIPDRLLWRFYGYTF.

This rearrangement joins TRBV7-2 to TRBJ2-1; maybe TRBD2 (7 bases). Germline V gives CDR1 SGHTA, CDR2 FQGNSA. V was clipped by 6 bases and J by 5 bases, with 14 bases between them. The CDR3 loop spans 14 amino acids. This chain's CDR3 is CASRGGPGNNEQFF. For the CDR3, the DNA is TGTGCCAGCAGGGGGGGGCCGGGGAACAATGAGCAGTTCTTC.

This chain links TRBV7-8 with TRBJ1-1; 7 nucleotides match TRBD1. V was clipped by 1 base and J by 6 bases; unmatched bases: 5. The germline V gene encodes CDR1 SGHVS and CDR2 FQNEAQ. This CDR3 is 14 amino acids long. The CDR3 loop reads CASSLGDRAAEAFF. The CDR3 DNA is TGTGCCAGCAGCTTAGGAGACAGGGCAGCTGAAGCTTTCTTT.

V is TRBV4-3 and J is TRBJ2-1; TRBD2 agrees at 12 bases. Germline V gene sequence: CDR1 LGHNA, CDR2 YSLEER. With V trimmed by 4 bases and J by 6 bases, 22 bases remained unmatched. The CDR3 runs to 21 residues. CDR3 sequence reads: CASSRILSPPGLAGISNEQFF. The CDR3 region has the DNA TGCGCCAGCAGCCGAATCCTGTCCCCCCCCGGACTAGCGGGGATTAGCAATGAGCAGTTCTTC.

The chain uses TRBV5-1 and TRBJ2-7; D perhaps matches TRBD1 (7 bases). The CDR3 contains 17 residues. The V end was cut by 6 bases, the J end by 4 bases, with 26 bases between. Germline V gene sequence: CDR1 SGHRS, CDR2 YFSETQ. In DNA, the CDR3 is TGCGCCAGCATTCGGAGGGACAGAAGGGGCGTTATATACGAGCAGTACTTC. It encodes CASIRRDRRGVIYEQYF.

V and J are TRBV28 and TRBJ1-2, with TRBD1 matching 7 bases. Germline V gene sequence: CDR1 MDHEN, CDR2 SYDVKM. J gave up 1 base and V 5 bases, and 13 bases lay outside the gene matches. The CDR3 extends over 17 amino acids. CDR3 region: CASSPLGAQGCNYGYTF. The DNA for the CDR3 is TGTGCCAGCAGTCCACTCGGCGCACAGGGGTGTAACTATGGCTACACCTTC.

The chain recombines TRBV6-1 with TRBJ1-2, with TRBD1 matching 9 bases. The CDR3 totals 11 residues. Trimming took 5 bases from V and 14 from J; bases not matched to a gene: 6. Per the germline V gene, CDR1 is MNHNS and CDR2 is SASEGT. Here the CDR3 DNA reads TGTGCCAGCAGTTACGGACAGGGGATAACCTTC. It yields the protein CASSYGQGITF.

The CDR3 sequence is CASSCNPSQGPDTEAFF. The CDR3 coding sequence is TGTGCCAGCAGTTGTAATCCATCCCAGGGCCCAGACACTGAAGCTTTCTTT. The rearrangement joins TRBV27 to TRBJ1-1; D perhaps matches TRBD1 (5 bases). Trimming pared 4 bases from V and 3 bases from J, leaving 21 bases between. Germline-derived CDR1 and CDR2 are MNHEY and SMNVEV (reference sequence). The CDR3 totals 17 residues.

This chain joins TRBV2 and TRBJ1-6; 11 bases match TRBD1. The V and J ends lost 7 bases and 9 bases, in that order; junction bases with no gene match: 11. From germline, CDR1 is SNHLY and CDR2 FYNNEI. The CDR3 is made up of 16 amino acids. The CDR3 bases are TGTGCCAGCACTTACCCCGGACAGGGGGCGAGTTCACCCCTCCACTTT. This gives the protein CASTYPGQGASSPLHF.

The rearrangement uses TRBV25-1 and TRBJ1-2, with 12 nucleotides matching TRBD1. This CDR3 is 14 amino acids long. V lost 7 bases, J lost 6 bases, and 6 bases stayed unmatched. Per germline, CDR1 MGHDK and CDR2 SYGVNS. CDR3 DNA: TGTGCCAGCACATCCGGGACAGGGGGCAATGGCTACACCTTC. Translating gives CASTSGTGGNGYTF.

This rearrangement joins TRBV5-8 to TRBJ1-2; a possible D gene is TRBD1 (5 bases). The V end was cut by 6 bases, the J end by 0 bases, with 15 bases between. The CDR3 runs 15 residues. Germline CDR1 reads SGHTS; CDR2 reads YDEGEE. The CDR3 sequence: CASIPIQASNYGYTF. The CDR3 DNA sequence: TGTGCCAGCATCCCAATACAGGCCTCTAACTATGGCTACACCTTC. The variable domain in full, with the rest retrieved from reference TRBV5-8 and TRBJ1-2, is EAGVTQSPTHLIKTRGQQATLRCSPISGHTSVYWYQQALGLGLQFLLWYDEGEERNRGNFPPRFSGRQFPNYSSELNVNALELEDSALYLCASIPIQASNYGYTFGSGTRLTVV.

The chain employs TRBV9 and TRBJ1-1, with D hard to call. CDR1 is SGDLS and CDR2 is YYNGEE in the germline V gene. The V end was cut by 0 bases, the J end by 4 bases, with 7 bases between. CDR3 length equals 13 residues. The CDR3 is CASSVGRVTEAFF. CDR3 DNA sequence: TGTGCCAGCAGCGTAGGTCGGGTCACTGAAGCTTTCTTT. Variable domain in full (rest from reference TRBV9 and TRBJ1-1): DSGVTQTPKHLITATGQRVTLRCSPRSGDLSVYWYQQSLDQGLQFLIQYYNGEERAKGNILERFSAQQFPDLHSELNLSSLELGDSALYFCASSVGRVTEAFFGQGTRLTVV.

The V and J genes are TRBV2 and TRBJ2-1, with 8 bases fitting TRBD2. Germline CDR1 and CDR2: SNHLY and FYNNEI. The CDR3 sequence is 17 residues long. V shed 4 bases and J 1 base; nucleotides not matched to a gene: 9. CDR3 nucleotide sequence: TGTGCCAGCAGTGTTCTCGGGGGGGCGCATTCCTACAATGAGCAGTTCTTC. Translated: CASSVLGGAHSYNEQFF. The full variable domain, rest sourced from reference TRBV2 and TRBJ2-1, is EPEVTQTPSHQVTQMGQEVILRCVPISNHLYFYWYRQILGQKVEFLVSFYNNEISEKSEIFDDQFSVERPDGSNFTLKIRSTKLEDSAMYFCASSVLGGAHSYNEQFFGPGTRLTVL.